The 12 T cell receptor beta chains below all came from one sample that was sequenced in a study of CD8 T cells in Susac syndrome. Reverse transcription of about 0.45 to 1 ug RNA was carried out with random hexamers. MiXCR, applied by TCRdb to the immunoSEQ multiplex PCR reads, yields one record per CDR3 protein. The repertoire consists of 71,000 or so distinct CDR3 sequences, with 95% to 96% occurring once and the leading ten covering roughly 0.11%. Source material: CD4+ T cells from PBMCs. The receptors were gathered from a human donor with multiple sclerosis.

Written as DNA, the CDR3 is TGTGCCAGCAGTTACTCTTGGGAACTATCTTACACTGAAGCTTTCTTT. It specifies CASSYSWELSYTEAFF. This chain links TRBV6-5 with TRBJ1-1; no clear D. Germline CDR1 is MNHEY and CDR2 is SVGAGI. CDR3 size: 16 residues. Trimming stripped 0 bases from V and 3 bases from J, with 14 bases between.

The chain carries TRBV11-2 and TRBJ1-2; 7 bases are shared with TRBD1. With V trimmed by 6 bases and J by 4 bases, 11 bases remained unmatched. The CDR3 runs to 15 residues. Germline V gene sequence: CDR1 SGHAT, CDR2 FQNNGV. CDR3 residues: CASSSNRGATYGYTF. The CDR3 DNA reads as TGTGCCAGCAGTTCTAACAGGGGCGCAACCTATGGCTACACCTTC.

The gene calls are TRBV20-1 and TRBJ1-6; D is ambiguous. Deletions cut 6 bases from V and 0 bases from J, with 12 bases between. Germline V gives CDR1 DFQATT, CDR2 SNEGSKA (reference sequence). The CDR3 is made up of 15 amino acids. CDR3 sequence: CSAQSSSSYNSPLHF. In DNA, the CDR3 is TGCAGTGCGCAAAGCTCGAGCTCCTATAATTCACCCCTCCACTTT.

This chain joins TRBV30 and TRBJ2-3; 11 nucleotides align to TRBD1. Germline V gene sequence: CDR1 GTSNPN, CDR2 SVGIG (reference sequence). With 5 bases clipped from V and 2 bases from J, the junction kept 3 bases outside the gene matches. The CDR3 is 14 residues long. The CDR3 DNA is TGTGCCTGGGGGACAGGGGGTCACACAGATACGCAGTATTTT. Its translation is CAWGTGGHTDTQYF.

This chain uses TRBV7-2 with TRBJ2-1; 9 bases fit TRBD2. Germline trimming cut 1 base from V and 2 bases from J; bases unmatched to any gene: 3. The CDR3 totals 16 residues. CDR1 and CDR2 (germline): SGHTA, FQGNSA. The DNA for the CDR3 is TGTGCCAGCAGCTTAGTTCGCGGGGGGGCCTACAATGAGCAGTTCTTC. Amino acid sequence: CASSLVRGGAYNEQFF.

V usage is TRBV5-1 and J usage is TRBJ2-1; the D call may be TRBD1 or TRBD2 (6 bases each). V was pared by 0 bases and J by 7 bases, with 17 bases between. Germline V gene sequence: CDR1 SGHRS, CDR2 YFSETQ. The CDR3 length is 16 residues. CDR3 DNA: TGCGCCAGCAGCTTGGTAATTTTGGGGGCGGGGAATGAGCAGTTCTTC. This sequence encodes CASSLVILGAGNEQFF.

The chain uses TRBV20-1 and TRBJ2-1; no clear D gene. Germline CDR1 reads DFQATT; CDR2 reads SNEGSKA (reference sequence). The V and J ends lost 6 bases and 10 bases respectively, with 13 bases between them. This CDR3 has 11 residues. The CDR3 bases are TGCAGTGCCCAACATCGGCGGGAGCAGTTCTTC. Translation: CSAQHRREQFF.

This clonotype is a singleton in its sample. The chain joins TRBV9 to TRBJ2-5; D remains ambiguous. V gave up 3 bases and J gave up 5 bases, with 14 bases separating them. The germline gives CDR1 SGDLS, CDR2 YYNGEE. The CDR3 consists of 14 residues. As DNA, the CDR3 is TGTGCCAGCAGCGAGGGCCCAAGTGGGGAGACCCAGTACTTC. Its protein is CASSEGPSGETQYF.

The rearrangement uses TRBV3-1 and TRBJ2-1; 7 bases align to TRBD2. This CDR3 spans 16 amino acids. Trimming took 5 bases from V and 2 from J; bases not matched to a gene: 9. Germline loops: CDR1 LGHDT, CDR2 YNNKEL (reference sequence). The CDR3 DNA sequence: TGTGCCAGCAGCATAAGGGGAGCGGGGACCTACAATGAGCAGTTCTTC. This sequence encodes CASSIRGAGTYNEQFF.

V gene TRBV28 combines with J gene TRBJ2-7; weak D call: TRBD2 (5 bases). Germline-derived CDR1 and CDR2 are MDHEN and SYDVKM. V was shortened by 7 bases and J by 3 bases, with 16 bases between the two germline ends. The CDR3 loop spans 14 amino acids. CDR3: CASTLGVLGYEQYF. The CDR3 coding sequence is TGTGCCAGCACCTTGGGAGTATTGGGCTACGAGCAGTACTTC.

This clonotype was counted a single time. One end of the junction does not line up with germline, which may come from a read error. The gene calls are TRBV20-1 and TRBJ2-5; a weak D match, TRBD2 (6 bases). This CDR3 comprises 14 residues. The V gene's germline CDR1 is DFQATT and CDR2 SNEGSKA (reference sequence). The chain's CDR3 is CSGRIAERQETQYF. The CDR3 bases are TGCAGTGGTAGAATAGCGGAAAGGCAAGAGACCCAGTACTTC.

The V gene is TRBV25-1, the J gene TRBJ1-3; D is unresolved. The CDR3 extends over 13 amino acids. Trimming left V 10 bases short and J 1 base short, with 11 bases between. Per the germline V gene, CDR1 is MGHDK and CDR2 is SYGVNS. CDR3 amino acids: CATSATSGNTIYF. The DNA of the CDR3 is TGTGCCACCTCAGCGACATCTGGAAACACCATATATTTT. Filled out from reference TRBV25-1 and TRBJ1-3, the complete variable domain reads EADIYQTPRYLVIGTGKKITLECSQTMGHDKMYWYQQDPGMELHLIHYSYGVNSTEKGDLSSESTVSRIRTEHFPLTLESARPSHTSQYLCATSATSGNTIYFGEGSWLTVV.